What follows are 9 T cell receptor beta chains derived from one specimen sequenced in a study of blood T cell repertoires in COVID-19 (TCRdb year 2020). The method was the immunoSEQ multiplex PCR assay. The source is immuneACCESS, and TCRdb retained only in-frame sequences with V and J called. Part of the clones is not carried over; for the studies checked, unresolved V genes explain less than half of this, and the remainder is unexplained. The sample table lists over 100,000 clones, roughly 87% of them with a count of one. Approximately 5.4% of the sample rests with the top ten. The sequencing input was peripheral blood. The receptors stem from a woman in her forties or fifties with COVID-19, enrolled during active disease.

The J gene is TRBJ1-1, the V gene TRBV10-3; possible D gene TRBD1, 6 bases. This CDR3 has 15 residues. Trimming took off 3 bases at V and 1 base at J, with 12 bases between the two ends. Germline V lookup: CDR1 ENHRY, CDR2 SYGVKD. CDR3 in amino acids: CAISDGGQGNTEAFF. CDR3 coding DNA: TGTGCCATCAGTGATGGGGGCCAGGGGAACACTGAAGCTTTCTTT.

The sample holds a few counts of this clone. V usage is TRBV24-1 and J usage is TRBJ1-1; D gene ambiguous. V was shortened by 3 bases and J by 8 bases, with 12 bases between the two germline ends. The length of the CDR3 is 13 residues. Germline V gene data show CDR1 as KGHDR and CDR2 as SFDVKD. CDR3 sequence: CATSDGRSREAFF. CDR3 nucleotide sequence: TGTGCCACCAGTGATGGTCGGTCTCGAGAAGCTTTCTTT.

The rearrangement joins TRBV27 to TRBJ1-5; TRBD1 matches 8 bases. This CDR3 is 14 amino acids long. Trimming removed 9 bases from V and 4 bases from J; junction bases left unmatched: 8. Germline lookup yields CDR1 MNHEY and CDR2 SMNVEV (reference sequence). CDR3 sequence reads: CASRGGQVNQPQHF. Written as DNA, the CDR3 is TGTGCCAGTAGGGGGGGACAGGTTAATCAGCCCCAGCATTTT.

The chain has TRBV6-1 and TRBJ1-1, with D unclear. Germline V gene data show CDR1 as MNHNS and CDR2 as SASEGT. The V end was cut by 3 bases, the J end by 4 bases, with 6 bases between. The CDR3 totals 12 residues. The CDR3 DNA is TGTGCCAGCAGTGACAGGCTCACTGAAGCTTTCTTT. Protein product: CASSDRLTEAFF.

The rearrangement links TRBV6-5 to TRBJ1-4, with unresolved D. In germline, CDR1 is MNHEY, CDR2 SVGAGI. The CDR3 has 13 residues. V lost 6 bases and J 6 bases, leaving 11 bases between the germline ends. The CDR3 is CASRNPQDEKLFF. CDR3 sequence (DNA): TGTGCCAGCAGAAACCCGCAGGATGAAAAACTGTTTTTT.

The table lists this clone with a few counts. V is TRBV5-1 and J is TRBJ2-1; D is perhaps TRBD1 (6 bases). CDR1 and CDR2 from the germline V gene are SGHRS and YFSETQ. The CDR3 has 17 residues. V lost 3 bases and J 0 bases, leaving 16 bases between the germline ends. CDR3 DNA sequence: TGCGCCAGCAGCTACCCCTTACAGGGCCACTCCTACAATGAGCAGTTCTTC. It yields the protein CASSYPLQGHSYNEQFF.

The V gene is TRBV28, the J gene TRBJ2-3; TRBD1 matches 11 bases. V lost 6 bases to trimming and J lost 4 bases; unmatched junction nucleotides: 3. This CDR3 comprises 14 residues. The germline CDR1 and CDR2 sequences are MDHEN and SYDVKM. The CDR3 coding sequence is TGTGCCAGCAGACCGGGACAGGGGGCAGATACGCAGTATTTT. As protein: CASRPGQGADTQYF.

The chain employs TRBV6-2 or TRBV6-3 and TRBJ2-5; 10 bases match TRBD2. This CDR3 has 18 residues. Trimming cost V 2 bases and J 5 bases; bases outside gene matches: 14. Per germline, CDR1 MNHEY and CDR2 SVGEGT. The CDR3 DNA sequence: TGTGCCAGCAGTTACGGGCTAGCGGGGGTCTCTCGTGGGGAGACCCAGTACTTC. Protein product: CASSYGLAGVSRGETQYF.

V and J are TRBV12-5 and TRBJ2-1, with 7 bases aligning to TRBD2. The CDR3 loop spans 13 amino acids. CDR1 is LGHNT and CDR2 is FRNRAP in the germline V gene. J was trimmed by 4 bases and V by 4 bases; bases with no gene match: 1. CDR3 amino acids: CASGSGGYNEQFF. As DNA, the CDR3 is TGTGCTAGTGGTTCCGGGGGGTACAATGAGCAGTTCTTC.